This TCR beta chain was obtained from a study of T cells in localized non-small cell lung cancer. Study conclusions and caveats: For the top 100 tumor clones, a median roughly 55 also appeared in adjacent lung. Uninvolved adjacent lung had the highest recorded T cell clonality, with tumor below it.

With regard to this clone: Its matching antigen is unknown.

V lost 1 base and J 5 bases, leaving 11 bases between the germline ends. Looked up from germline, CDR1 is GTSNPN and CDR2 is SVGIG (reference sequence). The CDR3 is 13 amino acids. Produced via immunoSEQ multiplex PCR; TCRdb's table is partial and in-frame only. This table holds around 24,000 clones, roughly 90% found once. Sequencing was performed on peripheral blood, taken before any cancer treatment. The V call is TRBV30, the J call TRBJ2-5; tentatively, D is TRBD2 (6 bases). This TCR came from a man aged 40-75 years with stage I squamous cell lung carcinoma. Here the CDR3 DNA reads TGTGCCTGGAGTGGCCAGGGAGGTGAGACCCAGTACTTC. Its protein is CAWSGQGGETQYF.